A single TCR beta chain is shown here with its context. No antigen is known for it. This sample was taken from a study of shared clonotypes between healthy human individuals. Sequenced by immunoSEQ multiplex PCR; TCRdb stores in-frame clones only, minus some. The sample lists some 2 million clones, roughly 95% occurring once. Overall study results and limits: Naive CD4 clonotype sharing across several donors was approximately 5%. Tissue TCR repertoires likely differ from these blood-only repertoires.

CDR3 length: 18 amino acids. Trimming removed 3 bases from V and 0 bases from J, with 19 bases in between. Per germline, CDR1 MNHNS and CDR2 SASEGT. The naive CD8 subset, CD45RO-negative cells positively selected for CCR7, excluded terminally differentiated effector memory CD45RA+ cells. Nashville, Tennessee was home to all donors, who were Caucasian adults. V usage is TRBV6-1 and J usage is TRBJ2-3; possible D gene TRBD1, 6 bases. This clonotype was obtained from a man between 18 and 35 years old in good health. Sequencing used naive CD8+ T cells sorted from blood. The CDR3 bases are TGTGCCAGCAGTGACTACGGTGGACAGCTAACTAGCACAGATACGCAGTATTTT. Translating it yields CASSDYGGQLTSTDTQYF.